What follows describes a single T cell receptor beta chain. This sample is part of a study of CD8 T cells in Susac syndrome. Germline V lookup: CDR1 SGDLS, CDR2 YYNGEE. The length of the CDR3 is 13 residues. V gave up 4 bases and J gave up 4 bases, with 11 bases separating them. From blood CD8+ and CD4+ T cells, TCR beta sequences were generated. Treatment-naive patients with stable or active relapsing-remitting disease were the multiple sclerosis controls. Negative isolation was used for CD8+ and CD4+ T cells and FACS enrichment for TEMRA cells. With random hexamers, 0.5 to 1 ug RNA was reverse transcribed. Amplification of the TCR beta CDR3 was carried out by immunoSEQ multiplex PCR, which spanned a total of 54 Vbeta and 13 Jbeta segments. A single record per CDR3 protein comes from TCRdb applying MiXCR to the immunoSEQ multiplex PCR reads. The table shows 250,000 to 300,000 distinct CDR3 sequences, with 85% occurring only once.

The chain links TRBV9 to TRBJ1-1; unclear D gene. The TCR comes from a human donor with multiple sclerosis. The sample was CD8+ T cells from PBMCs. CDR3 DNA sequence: TGTGCCAGCAGCACCCCGGGCAGCACTGAAGCTTTCTTT. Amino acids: CASSTPGSTEAFF.